This paragraph reports one TCR beta chain. Its specificity is not known. Read coverage stops 3 residues before the CDR3 terminus; the germline J gene supplies the remainder. This table comes from immunoSEQ multiplex PCR, and its TCRdb copy is limited to in-frame clones, with some not included. This sample contains 30,000 to 40,000 clones. This sample was included in a study of T cells in women clearing cervical HPV infection. The wider study: HLA type stays a possible confounder, typing being limited. Study-wide results and caveats: Timing of associations relative to infection is unclear; T-cell subsets were not isolated.

V shed 4 bases, J shed 0 bases, and the junction held 2 bases outside the gene matches. The CDR3 is 15 residues long. Germline V gene lookup returns CDR1 SNHLY and CDR2 FYNNEI. This clonotype was obtained from a woman aged 18-70 years with a cervical HPV16 infection that either progressed to CIN3+ or cleared (not recorded which). This rearrangement joins TRBV2 to TRBJ2-1, with 8 bases identical to TRBD2. Sequencing was performed on blood buffy coat. The CDR3 sequence is CASSGGGLSYNEQFF. CDR3 DNA, as far as it was read: TGTGCCAGCAGTGGCGGGGGGCTCTCCTACAATGAG.